This passage covers 2 T cell receptor beta chains from one sample sequenced in a study of blood T cell repertoires in COVID-19. Libraries were prepared by immunoSEQ multiplex PCR; TCRdb keeps only in-frame clonotypes and omits some of them. Counted here are 240,000 or so clones, about 90% occurring once; the ten biggest clones make up about 5.9%. What was sequenced was peripheral blood. The origin of the receptors is a man in his sixties with acute or convalescent COVID-19.

The V and J genes are TRBV5-1 and TRBJ2-7; TRBD2 agrees at 9 bases. The germline CDR1 and CDR2 sequences are SGHRS and YFSETQ. The CDR3 covers 16 residues. V was clipped by 4 bases and J by 3 bases; unmatched bases: 11. The CDR3 nucleotides are TGCGCCAGCAGCGACGCATCTAGCGGGAAGGTCTACGAGCAGTACTTC. It encodes CASSDASSGKVYEQYF.

The chain combines TRBV4-1 with TRBJ2-1; the match to TRBD1 covers 8 bases. CDR1 and CDR2 (germline): MGHRA, YSYEKL. This CDR3 is 15 amino acids long. V gave up 10 bases and J gave up 3 bases; unmatched junction bases: 11. CDR3 DNA sequence: TGCGCCACCGAACTCGGACAGGGAGACTACAATGAGCAGTTCTTC. The encoded protein is CATELGQGDYNEQFF.